These 32 T cell receptor beta chains came from one sample sequenced in a study of T cell responses to AZD1222 COVID-19 vaccine (dated by TCRdb to about 2021). Library preparation used the immunoSEQ multiplex PCR assay. The source is immuneACCESS, and TCRdb retained only in-frame sequences with V and J called. Part of the clones is not carried over; for the studies checked, unresolved V genes explain less than half of this, and the remainder is unexplained. The sample yields 15,000 or so clones; about 88% were counted once. About 2.7% of the sample comes from the top ten. The label giving this sample's time point can be read as: about 28 days (+/-7) after the second vaccine dose. The material was peripheral blood, obtained 28 days after the second AZD1222 dose. All receptors derive from an adult who received the AZD1222 COVID-19 vaccine.

V usage is TRBV28 and J usage is TRBJ1-5; D is unresolved. Germline loops: CDR1 MDHEN, CDR2 SYDVKM. The CDR3 is made up of 14 amino acids. Trimming cost V 4 bases and J 0 bases, with 7 bases left between them. The CDR3 protein is CASSSPASNQPQHF. DNA for the CDR3: TGTGCCAGCAGTTCCCCGGCTAGCAATCAGCCCCAGCATTTT.

The chain couples TRBV5-4 to TRBJ2-1; 8 bases match TRBD2. CDR1 is SGHNT, CDR2 YYREEE, per germline (reference sequence). The CDR3 totals 15 residues. The J segment lost 5 bases and the V segment lost 4 bases, leaving 8 bases of the junction unmatched. The CDR3 region has the DNA TGTGCCAGCAGCCAAAGGACTAGCCCGAACAATGAGCAGTTCTTC. It specifies CASSQRTSPNNEQFF.

The J gene is TRBJ2-3, the V gene TRBV6-2 or TRBV6-3; TRBD2 aligns across 8 bases. Germline-derived CDR1 and CDR2 are MNHEY and SVGEGT. With V trimmed by 0 bases and J by 2 bases, 10 bases remained unmatched. This CDR3 region has 18 residues. The CDR3 DNA reads as TGTGCCAGCAGTTACTCTTCCCAGGAGCGGGAGATCACAGATACGCAGTATTTT. It encodes CASSYSSQEREITDTQYF.

In this sample, this clone turned up a few times. The chain recombines TRBV2 with TRBJ2-3; either TRBD1 or TRBD2 may supply D (5 bases each). V was trimmed by 6 bases and J by 0 bases, leaving 19 bases between them. Germline CDR1 is SNHLY and CDR2 is FYNNEI. The CDR3 runs 17 residues. The CDR3 bases are TGTGCCAGCAGCCGAACACCTCCGGGGCTAAGCACAGATACGCAGTATTTT. This codes for CASSRTPPGLSTDTQYF.

The CDR3 loop is CASSYQRDRATEQYF. The CDR3 coding sequence is TGTGCCAGCAGTTACCAACGGGACAGGGCGACCGAGCAGTACTTC. The chain couples TRBV6-5 to TRBJ2-7, with 9 bases identical to TRBD1. Germline V lookup: CDR1 MNHEY, CDR2 SVGAGI. The CDR3 is 15 residues long. The trim removed 2 bases at V and 6 bases at J, leaving 8 bases unmatched.

The chain joins TRBV12-5 to TRBJ2-3; D is unclear. Germline V gene data show CDR1 as LGHNT and CDR2 as FRNRAP. Trimming stripped 1 base from V and 0 bases from J, with 8 bases between. This CDR3 comprises 15 residues. The CDR3: CASGLDSASTDTQYF. The CDR3 bases are TGTGCTAGTGGTTTGGATTCAGCGAGCACAGATACGCAGTATTTT.

The rearrangement links TRBV9 to TRBJ2-1, with D perhaps TRBD2 (5 bases). The CDR3 loop spans 14 amino acids. The ends were cut back, 3 bases at V and 4 bases at J, with 11 bases in the middle. CDR1 is SGDLS, CDR2 YYNGEE, per germline. Here the CDR3 reads CASSARWEYNEQFF. The CDR3 DNA follows: TGTGCCAGCAGCGCCCGCTGGGAGTACAATGAGCAGTTCTTC. Together with reference TRBV9 and TRBJ2-1, the CDR3 gives the full variable domain: DSGVTQTPKHLITATGQRVTLRCSPRSGDLSVYWYQQSLDQGLQFLIQYYNGEERAKGNILERFSAQQFPDLHSELNLSSLELGDSALYFCASSARWEYNEQFFGPGTRLTVL.

This clone has more than one count but fewer than ten. The chain has TRBV19 and TRBJ1-2; 7 bases are a match to TRBD1. The CDR3 is 13 amino acids. The germline V gene encodes CDR1 LNHDA and CDR2 SQIVND (reference sequence). J was trimmed by 4 bases and V by 6 bases; bases with no gene match: 5. Here the CDR3 DNA reads TGTGCCAGTAGCCGGGACAGACGCTATGGCTACACCTTC. Its protein product is CASSRDRRYGYTF.

The V and J genes are TRBV7-9 and TRBJ2-7; 9 nucleotides line up with TRBD2. J lost 4 bases, V lost 1 base, and 17 bases had no gene match. The CDR3 runs 19 residues. Germline values: CDR1 SEHNR, CDR2 FQNEAQ (reference sequence). CDR3 sequence: CASSLVRAGGTTLLYEQYF. As DNA, the CDR3 is TGTGCCAGCAGCTTAGTCAGAGCGGGGGGCACCACGCTTCTATACGAGCAGTACTTC.

This clone showed up just a few times. This chain connects TRBV3-1 (or the pseudogene TRBV3-2) to TRBJ1-2, with D tentatively TRBD1 (5 bases). In germline, CDR1 is LGHDT, CDR2 YNNKEL (reference sequence). V was trimmed by 0 bases and J by 7 bases, leaving 15 bases between them. This CDR3 is 15 amino acids long. The CDR3 protein is CASSQDGAGGSGYTF. As DNA, the CDR3 is TGTGCCAGCAGCCAAGATGGGGCGGGCGGGAGTGGCTACACCTTC.

The chain carries TRBV4-3 and TRBJ2-4, with D possibly being TRBD1 or TRBD2 (6 bases each). Trimming cost V 0 bases and J 1 base, with 10 bases left between them. Germline V gene lookup returns CDR1 LGHNA and CDR2 YSLEER. The CDR3 has 16 amino acids. CDR3 nucleotide sequence: TGCGCCAGCAGCCAAGATTTCGGGGGCGCCAAAAACATTCAGTACTTC. This gives the protein CASSQDFGGAKNIQYF.

The chain combines TRBV5-6 with TRBJ1-3; D ambiguous. Germline CDR1 and CDR2: SGHDT and YYEEEE. The CDR3 spans 13 residues. V lost 4 bases and J lost 4, with 9 bases in between. The CDR3 DNA reads TGTGCCAGCAGCCGGGAAGCGGGAAACACCATATATTTT. It encodes CASSREAGNTIYF.

This clone was seen only once. The chain has TRBV11-2 and TRBJ2-3, with D hard to call. Between the trimmed V and J ends, which lost 1 base and 6 bases, there was a span of 11 bases. CDR1 is SGHAT, CDR2 FQNNGV, per germline. The CDR3 is 14 residues long. This CDR3 reads CASSLGIGRDTQYF. CDR3 DNA: TGTGCCAGCAGCTTAGGGATAGGGCGGGATACGCAGTATTTT.

J is TRBJ2-5 and V is TRBV5-1, with 7 bases that match TRBD1. The CDR3 has 15 amino acids. V lost 3 bases to trimming and J lost 3 bases; unmatched junction nucleotides: 8. Germline CDR1 SGHRS, CDR2 YFSETQ. The CDR3 loop is CASSSHTGVEETQYF. The CDR3 nucleotides are TGCGCCAGCAGCTCCCACACAGGGGTAGAAGAGACCCAGTACTTC.

The chain couples TRBV11-2 to TRBJ1-2, with TRBD1 matching over 12 bases. The V segment lost 5 bases and the J segment 8 bases; nucleotides outside the gene matches: 12. This CDR3 has 16 residues. Germline V CDR1 and CDR2: SGHAT, FQNNGV. The CDR3 loop reads CASSPGGGTGGRGYTF. In DNA form, the CDR3 reads TGTGCCAGCAGCCCCGGAGGCGGGACAGGGGGCAGGGGCTACACCTTC. Using reference TRBV11-2 and TRBJ1-2 for the parts outside the CDR3, the full variable domain is EAGVAQSPRYKIIEKRQSVAFWCNPISGHATLYWYQQILGQGPKLLIQFQNNGVVDDSQLPKDRFSAERLKGVDSTLKIQPAKLEDSAVYLCASSPGGGTGGRGYTFGSGTRLTVV.

The CDR3 region is CASSKRESSYEQYF. CDR3 sequence (DNA): TGCGCCAGCTCCAAGCGGGAGAGCTCCTACGAGCAGTACTTC. V usage is TRBV10-2 and J usage is TRBJ2-7, with 8 bases identical to TRBD2. Germline V lookup: CDR1 WSHSY, CDR2 SAAADI. The CDR3 spans 14 residues. Trimming at V came to 8 bases and at J to 0 bases, leaving 6 bases not matched to a gene.

The chain joins TRBV25-1 to TRBJ1-1, with TRBD1 matching over 10 bases. Germline CDR1 is MGHDK and CDR2 is SYGVNS. There are 14 residues in the CDR3. With V trimmed by 4 bases and J by 14 bases, 13 bases remained unmatched. CDR3: CASSGDRGLWKAFF. The CDR3 DNA reads as TGTGCCAGCAGTGGGGACAGGGGTTTGTGGAAGGCCTTCTTT.

V gene TRBV5-1 combines with J gene TRBJ2-5, with 10 nucleotides matching TRBD2. The CDR3 has 16 amino acids. CDR1 and CDR2 (germline): SGHRS, YFSETQ. V dropped 4 bases and J dropped 4; count of bases not matched to a gene: 10. This CDR3 is CASSPTLAGGGETQYF. In DNA, the CDR3 is TGCGCCAGCAGCCCCACTTTAGCGGGGGGAGGAGAGACCCAGTACTTC.

This sequence joins TRBV27 and TRBJ2-7, with D uncertain. Trimming removed 6 bases at V and 0 bases at J, with 9 bases between. Germline V gene data show CDR1 as MNHEY and CDR2 as SMNVEV (reference sequence). The CDR3 loop spans 13 amino acids. The CDR3 coding sequence is TGTGCCAGCAGCTCCAGGAGCTCCTACGAGCAGTACTTC. This translates into CASSSRSSYEQYF.

V is TRBV2 and J is TRBJ1-1; no reliable D call. There are 13 residues in the CDR3. Per germline, CDR1 SNHLY and CDR2 FYNNEI. Trimming shortened V by 4 bases and J by 0 bases, and 6 bases separated the two germline ends. This CDR3 reads CASSVGLNTEAFF. The CDR3 coding sequence is TGTGCCAGCAGTGTTGGGCTGAACACTGAAGCTTTCTTT.

The chain links TRBV7-8 to TRBJ2-1; no clear D. The CDR3 has 16 residues. The germline V gene encodes CDR1 SGHVS and CDR2 FQNEAQ. The V end lost 5 bases, the J end lost 6 bases, and 20 bases lay between the germline ends. Written as DNA, the CDR3 is TGTGCCAGCAGCCCTAAAGGCCGGGCGCCCCCCAATGAGCAGTTCTTC. It codes for CASSPKGRAPPNEQFF.

This clone was observed a handful of times. The chain employs TRBV5-5 and TRBJ1-6; 9 bases line up with TRBD1. The CDR3 is 19 residues long. The V gene's germline CDR1 is SGHKS and CDR2 YYEKEE (reference sequence). V shed 3 bases, J shed 0 bases, and the junction held 10 bases outside the gene matches. CDR3 residues: CASSSSPDRGSSYNSPLHF. For the CDR3, the DNA is TGTGCCAGCAGCTCCAGCCCGGACAGGGGTAGCTCCTATAATTCACCCCTCCACTTT.

The gene calls are TRBV23-1 and TRBJ1-5; 9 nucleotides align to TRBD1. TRBV23-1 is given ORF status, its function remaining uncertain. The CDR3 extends over 16 amino acids. J gave up 3 bases and V 7 bases, and 10 bases lay outside the gene matches. CDR3 sequence reads: CASNTSGQGNNQPQHF. As DNA, the CDR3 is TGCGCCAGCAACACTTCGGGACAGGGTAACAATCAGCCCCAGCATTTT.

This chain links TRBV29-1 with TRBJ1-2, with TRBD1 identical over 7 bases. The CDR3 is made up of 12 amino acids. V lost 4 bases and J lost 8; bases outside the gene matches: 7. Germline V gene lookup returns CDR1 SQVTM and CDR2 ANQGSEA. The CDR3: CSVARQGGGYTF. CDR3 DNA sequence: TGCAGCGTTGCCCGACAGGGTGGCGGCTACACCTTC.

Only one count was recorded for this clone. The CDR3 is CASSYELAGGRGLHNEQFF. The CDR3 DNA reads TGTGCCAGCAGTTACGAACTAGCGGGGGGGCGCGGTCTTCACAATGAGCAGTTCTTC. The chain joins TRBV6-2 or TRBV6-3 to TRBJ2-1; TRBD2 matches 13 bases. The CDR3 spans 19 residues. V lost 2 bases and J lost 5; bases outside the gene matches: 12. Germline V gene data show CDR1 as MNHEY and CDR2 as SVGEGT.

The chain links TRBV13 to TRBJ2-5, with no clear D. CDR3 length: 12 amino acids. Trimming left V 1 base short and J 3 bases short, with 3 bases between. Germline V gene sequence: CDR1 PRHDT, CDR2 FYEKMQ (reference sequence). The CDR3 nucleotides read TGTGCCAGCAGCTTAGAGGAAGAGACCCAGTACTTC. It codes for CASSLEEETQYF.

The chain uses TRBV12-3 or TRBV12-4 and TRBJ1-1, with D hard to call. The CDR3 consists of 13 residues. V was cut by 8 bases and J by 4 bases, with 14 bases left in between. CDR3 region: CASGDYLPTEAFF. The DNA for the CDR3 is TGTGCCAGCGGTGATTATCTCCCCACTGAAGCTTTCTTT.

This chain joins TRBV7-6 and TRBJ2-3; 9 bases align to TRBD2. Trimming removed 3 bases from V and 3 bases from J; junction bases left unmatched: 4. The CDR3 length is 15 residues. The germline CDR1 and CDR2 sequences are SGHVS and FNYEAQ. CDR3 coding DNA: TGTGCCAGCAGCTTTAGCGGGGGTAAGACAGATACGCAGTATTTT. Translating gives CASSFSGGKTDTQYF.

The rearrangement joins TRBV10-3 to TRBJ1-4; 9 bases map to TRBD1. Germline CDR1 is ENHRY and CDR2 is SYGVKD. This CDR3 is 13 amino acids long. V shed 2 bases and J 14 bases; nucleotides not matched to a gene: 6. The CDR3 region is CAISEGGQGWLFF. The CDR3, as DNA: TGTGCCATCAGTGAGGGGGGACAGGGCTGGCTGTTTTTT.

This rearrangement joins TRBV7-8 to TRBJ2-3; D is possibly TRBD1 (5 bases). Germline-derived CDR1 and CDR2 are SGHVS and FQNEAQ. CDR3 length: 14 amino acids. The ends were cut back, 5 bases at V and 0 bases at J, with 9 bases in the middle. The CDR3 spells CASSHRWSTDTQYF. Here the CDR3 DNA reads TGTGCCAGCAGCCACAGGTGGAGCACAGATACGCAGTATTTT.

This chain joins TRBV21-1 and TRBJ2-1; TRBD2, the D gene given by the table, was not confirmed from the DNA. TRBV21-1 is a pseudogene segment. The CDR3 runs 17 residues. The CDR3 DNA follows: TGTGCCAGCAGCCCGAGCCTTAGCGGGGCAGGGATGAATGAGCAGTTCTTC. This codes for CASSPSLSGAGMNEQFF.

This rearrangement joins TRBV28 to TRBJ2-6; TRBD2 is a possible D gene (6 bases). Germline V gene data show CDR1 as MDHEN and CDR2 as SYDVKM. The CDR3 consists of 17 residues. Trimming removed 8 bases from V and 2 bases from J, with 19 bases in between. CDR3 residues: CASGGESSLPGANVLTF. The CDR3 nucleotides read TGTGCCAGCGGCGGGGAGTCATCTCTCCCTGGGGCCAACGTCCTGACTTTC.